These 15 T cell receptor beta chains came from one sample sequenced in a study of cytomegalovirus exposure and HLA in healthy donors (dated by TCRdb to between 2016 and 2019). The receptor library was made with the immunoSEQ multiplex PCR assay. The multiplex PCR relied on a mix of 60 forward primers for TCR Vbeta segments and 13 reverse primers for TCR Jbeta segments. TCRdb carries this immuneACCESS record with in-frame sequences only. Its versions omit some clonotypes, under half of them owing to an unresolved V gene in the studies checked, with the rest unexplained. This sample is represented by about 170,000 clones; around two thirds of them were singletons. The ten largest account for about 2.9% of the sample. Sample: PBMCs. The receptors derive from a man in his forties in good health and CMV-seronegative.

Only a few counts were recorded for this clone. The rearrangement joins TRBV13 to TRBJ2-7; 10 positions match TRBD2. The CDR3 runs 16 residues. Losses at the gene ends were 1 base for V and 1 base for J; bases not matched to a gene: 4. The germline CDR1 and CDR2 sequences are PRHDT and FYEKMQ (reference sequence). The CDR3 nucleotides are TGTGCCAGCAGCTTAGTGGGACTAGCGACGTCCTACGAGCAGTACTTC. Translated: CASSLVGLATSYEQYF.

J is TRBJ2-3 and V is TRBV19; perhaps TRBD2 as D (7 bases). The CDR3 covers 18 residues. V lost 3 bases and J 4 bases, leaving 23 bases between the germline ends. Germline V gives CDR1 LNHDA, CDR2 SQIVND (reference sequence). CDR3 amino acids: CASSMLGQGRARADTQYF. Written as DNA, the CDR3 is TGTGCCAGTAGTATGCTGGGACAAGGGAGGGCCAGGGCAGATACGCAGTATTTT. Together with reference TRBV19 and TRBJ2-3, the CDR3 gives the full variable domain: DGGITQSPKYLFRKEGQNVTLSCEQNLNHDAMYWYRQDPGQGLRLIYYSQIVNDFQKGDIAEGYSVSREKKESFPLTVTSAQKNPTAFYLCASSMLGQGRARADTQYFGPGTRLTVL.

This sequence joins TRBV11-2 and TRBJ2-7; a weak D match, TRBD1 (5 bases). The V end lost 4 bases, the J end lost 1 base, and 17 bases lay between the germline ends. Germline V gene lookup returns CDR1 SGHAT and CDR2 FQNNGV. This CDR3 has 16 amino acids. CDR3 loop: CASSYFRVVKSYEQYF. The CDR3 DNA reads TGTGCCAGCAGCTACTTCAGGGTAGTAAAGTCCTACGAGCAGTACTTC.

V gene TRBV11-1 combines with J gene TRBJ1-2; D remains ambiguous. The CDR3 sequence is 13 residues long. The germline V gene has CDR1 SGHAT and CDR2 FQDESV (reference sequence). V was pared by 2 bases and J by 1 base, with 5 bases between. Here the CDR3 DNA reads TGTGCCAGCAGCTTAACAGATAACTATGGCTACACCTTC. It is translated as CASSLTDNYGYTF.

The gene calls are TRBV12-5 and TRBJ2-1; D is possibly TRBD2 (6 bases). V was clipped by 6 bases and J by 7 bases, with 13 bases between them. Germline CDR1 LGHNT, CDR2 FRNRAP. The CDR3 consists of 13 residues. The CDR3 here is CASGGDLSNEQFF. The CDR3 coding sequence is TGTGCTAGTGGGGGGGACTTATCTAATGAGCAGTTCTTC.

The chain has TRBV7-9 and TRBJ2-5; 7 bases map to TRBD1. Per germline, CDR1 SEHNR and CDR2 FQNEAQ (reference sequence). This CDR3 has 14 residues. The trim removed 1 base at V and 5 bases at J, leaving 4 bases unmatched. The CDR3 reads CASSLDGRGETQYF. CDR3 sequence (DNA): TGTGCCAGCAGCTTAGATGGCAGGGGGGAGACCCAGTACTTC. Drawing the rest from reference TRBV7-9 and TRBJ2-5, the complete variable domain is DTGVSQNPRHKITKRGQNVTFRCDPISEHNRLYWYRQTLGQGPEFLTYFQNEAQLEKSRLLSDRFSAERPKGSFSTLEIQRTEQGDSAMYLCASSLDGRGETQYFGPGTRLLVL.

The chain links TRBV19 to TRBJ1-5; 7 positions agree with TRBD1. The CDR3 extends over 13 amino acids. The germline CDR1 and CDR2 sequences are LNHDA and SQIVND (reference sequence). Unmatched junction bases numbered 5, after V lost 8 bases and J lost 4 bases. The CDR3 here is CASEGTDNQPQHF. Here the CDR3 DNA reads TGTGCCAGTGAGGGGACAGATAATCAGCCCCAGCATTTT.

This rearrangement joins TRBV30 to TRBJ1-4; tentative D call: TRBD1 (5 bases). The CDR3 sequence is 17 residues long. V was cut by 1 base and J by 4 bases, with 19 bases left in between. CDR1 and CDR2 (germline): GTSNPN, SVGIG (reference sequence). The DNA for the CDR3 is TGTGCCTGGAGTGCCCCTTGGTTCGCAGGGAATAATGAAAAACTGTTTTTT. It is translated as CAWSAPWFAGNNEKLFF.

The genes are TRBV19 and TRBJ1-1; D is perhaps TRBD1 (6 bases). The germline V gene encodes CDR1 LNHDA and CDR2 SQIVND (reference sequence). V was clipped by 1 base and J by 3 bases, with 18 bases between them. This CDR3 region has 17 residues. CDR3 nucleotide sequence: TGTGCCAGTAGTATAGGCTTCTCACAGGGAGAGGACACTGAAGCTTTCTTT. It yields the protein CASSIGFSQGEDTEAFF.

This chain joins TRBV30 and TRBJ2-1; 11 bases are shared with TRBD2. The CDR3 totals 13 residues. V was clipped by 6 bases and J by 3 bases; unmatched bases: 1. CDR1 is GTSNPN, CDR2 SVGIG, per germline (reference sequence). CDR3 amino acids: CACGTSGYNEQFF. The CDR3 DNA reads TGTGCCTGCGGGACTAGCGGCTACAATGAGCAGTTCTTC.

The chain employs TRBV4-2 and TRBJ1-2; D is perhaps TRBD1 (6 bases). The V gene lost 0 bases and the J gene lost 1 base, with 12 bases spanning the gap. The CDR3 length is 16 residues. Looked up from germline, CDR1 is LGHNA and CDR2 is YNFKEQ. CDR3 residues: CASSQDLTGGNYGYTF. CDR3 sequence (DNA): TGTGCCAGCAGCCAAGATCTGACAGGTGGTAACTATGGCTACACCTTC.

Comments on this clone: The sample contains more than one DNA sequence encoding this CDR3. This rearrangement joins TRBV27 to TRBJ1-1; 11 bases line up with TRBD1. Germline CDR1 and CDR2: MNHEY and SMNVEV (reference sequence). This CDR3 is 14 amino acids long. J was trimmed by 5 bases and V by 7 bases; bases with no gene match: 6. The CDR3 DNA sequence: TGTGCCAGCACCAGGACAGGGGGCTGGACTGAAGCTTTCTTT. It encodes CASTRTGGWTEAFF.

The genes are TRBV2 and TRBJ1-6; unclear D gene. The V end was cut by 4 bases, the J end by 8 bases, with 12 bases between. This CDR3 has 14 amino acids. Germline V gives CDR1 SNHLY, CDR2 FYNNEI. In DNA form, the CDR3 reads TGTGCCAGCAGTGGGCAACACGGGGATTCACCCCTCCACTTT. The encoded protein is CASSGQHGDSPLHF.

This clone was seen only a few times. This CDR3 is CASRVAGGYDNEQFF. CDR3 nucleotides: TGTGCCAGCAGAGTAGCGGGGGGATATGACAATGAGCAGTTCTTC. The V and J genes are TRBV2 and TRBJ2-1; TRBD2 agrees at 10 bases. The CDR3 totals 15 residues. V was pared by 6 bases and J by 5 bases, with 7 bases of the junction left unmatched. Germline lookup yields CDR1 SNHLY and CDR2 FYNNEI.

The CDR3, as DNA: TGTGCCAGCAGTTTATCCAACCGACGGGTATTAGATGGCTACACCTTC. Translating it yields CASSLSNRRVLDGYTF. J is TRBJ1-2 and V is TRBV27; D unresolved. V lost 0 bases, J lost 6 bases, and 17 bases lay in between. Germline loops: CDR1 MNHEY, CDR2 SMNVEV (reference sequence). This CDR3 has 16 residues.